The clone carrying this T cell receptor beta chain has a handful of counts. The antigen is not known. TCRdb ran MiXCR on the 5' RACE reads and lists one entry per CDR3 protein. The repertoire holds 110,000 or so distinct CDR3 sequences, with roughly 10% as singletons. The sample belongs to a study of spatial heterogeneity in lung cancer. Across the study: The 60 to 80 donors had untreated early-stage non-small cell lung cancer.

Regarding time point: blood at routine non-recurrence follow-up after resection. Sequencing of whole RNA from tumor, nontumor lung or frozen PBMC involved no sorting. This CDR3 comprises 15 residues. CDR1 and CDR2 (germline): KGHDR, SFDVKD. The V gene lost 5 bases and the J gene lost 0 bases, with 10 bases spanning the gap. Whole-study findings and limits: At resection, ubiquitous expanded tumor TCRs appeared in blood more than at follow-up.

Sequencing was performed on PBMCs, taken at follow-up. This sequence was found in a female donor with early-stage non-small cell lung cancer. The J gene is TRBJ2-1, the V gene TRBV24-1, with D possibly matching TRBD2 (6 bases). In DNA, the CDR3 is TGTGCCACCAGTGCTCACGGGAGCTCCTACAATGAGCAGTTCTTC. Protein: CATSAHGSSYNEQFF.